This TCR beta chain was found in a study of T-cell reconstitution after alpha-beta-depleted transplantation in children. Preparation of the TCRbeta library was carried out with unique molecular identifiers. TCRdb itself ran the PCR reads through MiXCR, one entry per CDR3 protein. The sample includes 500,000 to 600,000 distinct CDR3 sequences, around 17% of them seen just once. In its sample, this clonotype was seen a few times. The germline gives CDR1 SGHRS, CDR2 YFSETQ. Trimming cost V 4 bases and J 3 bases, with 16 bases left between them. The CDR3 is made up of 15 amino acids. Sequencing used PBMCs from the stem cell graft donor, obtained from the stem cell graft. The chain carries TRBV5-1 and TRBJ2-5; maybe TRBD1 (6 bases). This clonotype originated in a human donor who donated a stem cell graft to a child with acute lymphoblastic leukemia. CDR3 sequence (DNA): TGCGCCAGCAGCCCCGAGGGTCGGACAGAAGAGACCCAGTACTTC. Its protein product is CASSPEGRTEETQYF.